This TCR beta chain was documented in a study of CD8 T cells in Susac syndrome. An input of 0.5 to 1 ug of RNA was subjected to reverse transcription using random hexamers. TCRdb re-derived calls from the immunoSEQ multiplex PCR reads in MiXCR, one entry per CDR3 protein. The sample holds around 140,000 distinct CDR3 sequences, over 75% seen once. V was shortened by 6 bases and J by 4 bases, with 14 bases between the two germline ends. The CDR3 runs to 14 residues. CDR1 is SNHLY, CDR2 FYNNEI, per germline. Sequencing was performed on CD8+ T cells from PBMCs. The origin of this receptor is a human donor with multiple sclerosis. The chain links TRBV2 to TRBJ2-3; D is perhaps TRBD2 (6 bases). The CDR3, as DNA: TGTGCCAGCAGGGATTCGGGGGATGCAGATACGCAGTATTTT. It is translated as CASRDSGDADTQYF.